What follows are 10 T cell receptor beta chains derived from one specimen sequenced in a study of PD-L1 blockade in urothelial cancer. Clones were sequenced by immunoSEQ multiplex PCR, and TCRdb holds only the in-frame ones, with some missing. This sample has roughly 41,000 clones, with 65% to 85% found just once. The source material was PBMCs, sampled around atezolizumab (anti-PD-L1) treatment. All receptors come from a man in his fifties or sixties with urothelial cancer.

This clone came up a few times. The V and J genes are TRBV10-2 and TRBJ1-1; D call uncertain. Per the germline V gene, CDR1 is WSHSY and CDR2 is SAAADI. This CDR3 spans 14 amino acids. V was trimmed by 0 bases and J by 10 bases, leaving 15 bases between them. The CDR3 DNA is TGCGCCAGCAGTGAGTCCGTGTATACCCCGCGAGCTTTCTTT. Protein sequence: CASSESVYTPRAFF.

The V and J genes are TRBV5-1 and TRBJ2-2, with D perhaps TRBD2 (5 bases). The length of the CDR3 is 14 residues. Trimming shortened V by 4 bases and J by 1 base, and 8 bases separated the two germline ends. Germline CDR1 is SGHRS and CDR2 is YFSETQ. CDR3 protein: CASSTGLNTGELFF. Written as DNA, the CDR3 is TGCGCCAGCAGCACTGGACTGAACACCGGGGAGCTGTTTTTT.

The chain employs TRBV19 and TRBJ2-7; weak D call: TRBD2 (6 bases). The V end was cut by 3 bases, the J end by 0 bases, with 15 bases between. Germline V gene data show CDR1 as LNHDA and CDR2 as SQIVND (reference sequence). The CDR3 contains 16 residues. The CDR3 is CASSMGLTLSSYEQYF. As DNA, the CDR3 is TGTGCCAGTAGTATGGGACTCACACTGAGCTCCTACGAGCAGTACTTC.

V is TRBV30 and J is TRBJ1-5; D gene unclear. Deletions cut 3 bases from V and 5 bases from J, with 11 bases between. The CDR3 consists of 13 residues. Germline-derived CDR1 and CDR2 are GTSNPN and SVGIG (reference sequence). This chain's CDR3 is CAWRESEDQPQHF. DNA of the CDR3: TGTGCCTGGAGGGAATCAGAGGATCAGCCCCAGCATTTT.

V usage is TRBV14 and J usage is TRBJ2-1, with D uncertain. V lost 0 bases, J lost 7 bases, and 10 bases lay in between. The CDR3 loop spans 14 amino acids. Looked up from germline, CDR1 is SGHDN and CDR2 is FVKESK. The DNA of the CDR3 is TGTGCCAGCAGCCAAGACATTAGTTATAATGAGCAGTTCTTC. It encodes CASSQDISYNEQFF.

In this sample, this clone turned up a few times. CDR3 sequence: CASSRDRGREKLFF. CDR3 nucleotide sequence: TGTGCCAGCAGTCGGGACAGGGGACGGGAAAAACTGTTTTTT. This chain joins TRBV2 and TRBJ1-4, with 10 positions matching TRBD1. Germline V gene sequence: CDR1 SNHLY, CDR2 FYNNEI. V was pared by 5 bases and J by 8 bases, with 5 bases of the junction left unmatched. CDR3 length: 14 residues.

The chain carries TRBV5-1 and TRBJ2-3; perhaps TRBD2 as D (6 bases). Germline lookup yields CDR1 SGHRS and CDR2 YFSETQ. V was pared by 7 bases and J by 2 bases, with 14 bases between. There are 14 residues in the CDR3. CDR3 in DNA: TGCGCCAGCCATTTGGCGGGGTCCACAGATACGCAGTATTTT. Its translation is CASHLAGSTDTQYF.

In this sample, this clone turned up once. This chain uses TRBV30 with TRBJ2-3; a possible D gene is TRBD2 (7 bases). CDR3 length equals 15 residues. The V gene lost 1 base and the J gene lost 6 bases, with 17 bases spanning the gap. Germline lookup yields CDR1 GTSNPN and CDR2 SVGIG (reference sequence). CDR3 nucleotides: TGTGCCTGGAGTGGGGCGGGGGCCACCCCGGATACGCAGTATTTT. It encodes CAWSGAGATPDTQYF.

The chain is built from TRBV25-1 and TRBJ2-1, with 8 bases lining up with TRBD2. The J segment lost 5 bases and the V segment lost 8 bases, leaving 17 bases of the junction unmatched. The CDR3 sequence is 17 residues long. The germline gives CDR1 MGHDK, CDR2 SYGVNS. CDR3 nucleotide sequence: TGTGCCAGCGGCGAGTCCAGCGGGGGCCCCACAAACAATGAGCAGTTCTTC. It encodes CASGESSGGPTNNEQFF. The full variable domain, completed using reference TRBV25-1 and TRBJ2-1, is EADIYQTPRYLVIGTGKKITLECSQTMGHDKMYWYQQDPGMELHLIHYSYGVNSTEKGDLSSESTVSRIRTEHFPLTLESARPSHTSQYLCASGESSGGPTNNEQFFGPGTRLTVL.

The V and J genes are TRBV7-9 and TRBJ1-5; tentative D call: TRBD1 (5 bases). The V gene's germline CDR1 is SEHNR and CDR2 FQNEAQ (reference sequence). V was shortened by 1 base and J by 4 bases, with 20 bases between the two germline ends. CDR3 length equals 18 residues. DNA for the CDR3: TGTGCCAGCAGCTTAGTGGGTAGGGGAGGGGTCGGGAATCAGCCCCAGCATTTT. Protein product: CASSLVGRGGVGNQPQHF.